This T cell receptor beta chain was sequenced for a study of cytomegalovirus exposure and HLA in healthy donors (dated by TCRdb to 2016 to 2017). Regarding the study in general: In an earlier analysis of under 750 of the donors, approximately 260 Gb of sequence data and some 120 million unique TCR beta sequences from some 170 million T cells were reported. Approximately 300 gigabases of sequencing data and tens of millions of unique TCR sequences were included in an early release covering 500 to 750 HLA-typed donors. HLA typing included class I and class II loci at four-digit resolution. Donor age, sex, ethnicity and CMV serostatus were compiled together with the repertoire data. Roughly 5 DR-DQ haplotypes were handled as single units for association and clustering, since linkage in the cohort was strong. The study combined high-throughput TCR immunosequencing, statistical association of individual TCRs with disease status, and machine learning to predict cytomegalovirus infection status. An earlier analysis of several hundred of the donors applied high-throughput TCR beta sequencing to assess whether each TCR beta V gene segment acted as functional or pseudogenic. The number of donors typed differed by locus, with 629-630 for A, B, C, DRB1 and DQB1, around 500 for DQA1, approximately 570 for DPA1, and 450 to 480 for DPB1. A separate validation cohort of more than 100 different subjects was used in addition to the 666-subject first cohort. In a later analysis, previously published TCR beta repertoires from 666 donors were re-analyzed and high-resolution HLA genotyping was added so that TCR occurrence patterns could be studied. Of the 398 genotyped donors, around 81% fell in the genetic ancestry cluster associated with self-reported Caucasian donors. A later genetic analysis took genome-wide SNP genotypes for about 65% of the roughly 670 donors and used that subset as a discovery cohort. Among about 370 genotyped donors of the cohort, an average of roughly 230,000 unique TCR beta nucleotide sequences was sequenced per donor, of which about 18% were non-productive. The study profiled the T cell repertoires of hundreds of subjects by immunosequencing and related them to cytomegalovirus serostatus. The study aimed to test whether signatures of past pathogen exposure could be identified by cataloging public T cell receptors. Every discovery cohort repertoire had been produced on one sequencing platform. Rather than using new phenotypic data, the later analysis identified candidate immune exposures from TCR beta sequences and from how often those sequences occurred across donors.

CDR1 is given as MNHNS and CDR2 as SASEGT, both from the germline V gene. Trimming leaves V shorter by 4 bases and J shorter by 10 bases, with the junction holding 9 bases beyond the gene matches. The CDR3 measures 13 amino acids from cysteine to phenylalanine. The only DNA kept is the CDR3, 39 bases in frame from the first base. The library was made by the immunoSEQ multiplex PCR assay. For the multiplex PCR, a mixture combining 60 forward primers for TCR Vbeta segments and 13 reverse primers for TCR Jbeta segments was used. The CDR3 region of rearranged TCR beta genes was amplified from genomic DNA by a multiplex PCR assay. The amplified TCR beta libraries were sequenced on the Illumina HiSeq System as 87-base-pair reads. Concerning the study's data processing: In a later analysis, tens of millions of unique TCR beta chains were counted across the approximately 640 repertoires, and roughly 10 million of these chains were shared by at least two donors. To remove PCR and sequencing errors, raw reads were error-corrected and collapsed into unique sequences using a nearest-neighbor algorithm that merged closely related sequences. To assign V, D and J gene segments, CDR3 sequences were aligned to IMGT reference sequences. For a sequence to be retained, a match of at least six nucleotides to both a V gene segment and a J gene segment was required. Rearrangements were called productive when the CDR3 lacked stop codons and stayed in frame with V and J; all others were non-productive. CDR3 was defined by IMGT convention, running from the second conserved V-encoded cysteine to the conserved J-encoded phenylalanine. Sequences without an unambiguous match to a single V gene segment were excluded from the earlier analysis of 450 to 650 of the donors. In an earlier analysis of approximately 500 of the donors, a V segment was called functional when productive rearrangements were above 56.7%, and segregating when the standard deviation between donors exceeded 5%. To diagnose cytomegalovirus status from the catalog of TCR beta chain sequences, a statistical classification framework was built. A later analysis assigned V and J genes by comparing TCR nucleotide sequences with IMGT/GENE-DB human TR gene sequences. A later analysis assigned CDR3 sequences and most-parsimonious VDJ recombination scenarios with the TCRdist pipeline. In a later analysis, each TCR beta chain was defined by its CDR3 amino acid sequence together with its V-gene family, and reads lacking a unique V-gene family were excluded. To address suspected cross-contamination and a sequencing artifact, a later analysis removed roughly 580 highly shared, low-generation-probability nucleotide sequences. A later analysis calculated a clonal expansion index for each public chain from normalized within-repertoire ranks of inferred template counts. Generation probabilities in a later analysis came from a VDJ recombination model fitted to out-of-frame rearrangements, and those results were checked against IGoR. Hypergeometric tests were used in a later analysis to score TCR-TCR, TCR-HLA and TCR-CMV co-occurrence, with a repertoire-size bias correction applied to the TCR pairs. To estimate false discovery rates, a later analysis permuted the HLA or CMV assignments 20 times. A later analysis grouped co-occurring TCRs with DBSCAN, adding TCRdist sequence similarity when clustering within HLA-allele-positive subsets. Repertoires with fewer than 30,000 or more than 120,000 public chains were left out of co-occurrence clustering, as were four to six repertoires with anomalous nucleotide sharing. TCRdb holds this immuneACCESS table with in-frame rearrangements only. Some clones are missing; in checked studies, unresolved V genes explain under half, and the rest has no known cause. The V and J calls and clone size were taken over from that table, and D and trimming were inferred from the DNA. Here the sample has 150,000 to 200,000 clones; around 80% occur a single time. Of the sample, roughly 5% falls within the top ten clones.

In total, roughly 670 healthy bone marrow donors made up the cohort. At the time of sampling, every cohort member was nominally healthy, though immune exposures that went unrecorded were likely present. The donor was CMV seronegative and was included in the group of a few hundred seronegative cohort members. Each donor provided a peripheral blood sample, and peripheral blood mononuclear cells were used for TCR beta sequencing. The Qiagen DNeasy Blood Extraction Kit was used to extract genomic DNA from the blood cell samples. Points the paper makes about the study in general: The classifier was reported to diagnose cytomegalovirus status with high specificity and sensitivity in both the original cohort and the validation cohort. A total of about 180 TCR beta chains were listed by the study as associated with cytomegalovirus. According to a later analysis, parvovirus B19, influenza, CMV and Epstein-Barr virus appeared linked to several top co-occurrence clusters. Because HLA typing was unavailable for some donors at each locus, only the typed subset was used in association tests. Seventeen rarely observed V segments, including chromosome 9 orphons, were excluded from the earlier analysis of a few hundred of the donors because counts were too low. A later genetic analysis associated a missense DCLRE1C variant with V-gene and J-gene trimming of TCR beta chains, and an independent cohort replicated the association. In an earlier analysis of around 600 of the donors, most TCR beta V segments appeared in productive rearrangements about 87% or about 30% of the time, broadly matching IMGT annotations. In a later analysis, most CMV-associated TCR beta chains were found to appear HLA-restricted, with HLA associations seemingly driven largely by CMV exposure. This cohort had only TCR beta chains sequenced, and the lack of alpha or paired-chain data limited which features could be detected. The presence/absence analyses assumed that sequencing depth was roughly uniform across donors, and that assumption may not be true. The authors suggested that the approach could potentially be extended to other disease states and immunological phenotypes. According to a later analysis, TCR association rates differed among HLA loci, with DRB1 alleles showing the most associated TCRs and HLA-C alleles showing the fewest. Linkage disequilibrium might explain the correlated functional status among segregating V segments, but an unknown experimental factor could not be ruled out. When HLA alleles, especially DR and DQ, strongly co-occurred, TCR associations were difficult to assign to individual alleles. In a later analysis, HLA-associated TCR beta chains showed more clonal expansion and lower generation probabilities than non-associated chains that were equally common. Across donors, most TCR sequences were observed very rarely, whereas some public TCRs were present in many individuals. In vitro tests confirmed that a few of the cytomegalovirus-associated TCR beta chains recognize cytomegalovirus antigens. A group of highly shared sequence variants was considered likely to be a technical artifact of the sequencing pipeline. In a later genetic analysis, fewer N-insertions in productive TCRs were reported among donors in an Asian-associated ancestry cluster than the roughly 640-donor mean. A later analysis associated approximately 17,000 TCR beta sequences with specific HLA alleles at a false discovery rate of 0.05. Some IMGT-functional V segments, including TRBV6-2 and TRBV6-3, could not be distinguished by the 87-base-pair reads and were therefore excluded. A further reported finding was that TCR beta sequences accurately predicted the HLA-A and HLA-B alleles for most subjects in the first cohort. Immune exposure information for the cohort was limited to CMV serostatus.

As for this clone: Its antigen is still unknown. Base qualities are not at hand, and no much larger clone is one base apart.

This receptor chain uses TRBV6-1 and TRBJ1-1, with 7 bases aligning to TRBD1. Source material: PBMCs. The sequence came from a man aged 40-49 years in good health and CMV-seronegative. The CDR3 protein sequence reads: CASSGSYRGAAFF. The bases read TGTGCCAGCAGTGGCTCCTACAGGGGAGCAGCTTTCTTT.